These 4 T cell receptor beta chains came from one sample sequenced in a study of cytomegalovirus exposure and HLA in healthy donors. PCR primers comprised 60 Vbeta and 13 Jbeta primers. Clones were sequenced by immunoSEQ multiplex PCR, and TCRdb holds only the in-frame ones, with some missing. Here the sample spans over 100,000 clones, roughly 8.3% being singletons. Sequenced input: PBMCs. The receptors derive from a man in his forties in good health and CMV-seronegative.

This clone was seen a handful of times. The chain carries TRBV4-1 and TRBJ2-5; a possible D gene is TRBD2 (7 bases). The CDR3 has 14 amino acids. V lost 7 bases to trimming and J lost 5 bases, with 17 bases between them. Germline values: CDR1 MGHRA, CDR2 YSYEKL. The CDR3 region has the DNA TGCGCCAGCACTAACGGAGGGGGGGCCGAGACCCAGTACTTC. Protein: CASTNGGGAETQYF.

This clone has a handful of counts. V and J are TRBV6-5 and TRBJ1-2; D perhaps matches TRBD1 (5 bases). Germline V gives CDR1 MNHEY, CDR2 SVGAGI. V was trimmed by 3 bases and J by 5 bases, leaving 16 bases between them. This CDR3 spans 15 amino acids. The DNA for the CDR3 is TGTGCCAGCAGTTATCTTACAGGCGGGGGGTATGGCTACACCTTC. Its protein is CASSYLTGGGYGYTF.

The chain joins TRBV4-1 to TRBJ2-5; 8 nucleotides match TRBD1. Near its end, the DNA agrees better with TRBJ2-7, so the J call may be wrong. This CDR3 has 14 residues. Germline V gene data show CDR1 as MGHRA and CDR2 as YSYEKL. For the CDR3, the DNA is TGCGCCAGCAGCCCTTGGACAGGGAACTACGAGCAGTACTTC. Translation gives CASSPWTGNYEQYF.

The chain carries TRBV7-2 and TRBJ2-5; D is ambiguous. CDR1 is SGHTA and CDR2 is FQGNSA in the germline V gene. With 4 bases removed from V and 7 bases from J, the gap between germline ends came to 7 bases. CDR3 size: 11 residues. Here the CDR3 DNA reads TGTGCCAGCAGCTCTGGGCTGACCCAGTACTTC. Translation gives CASSSGLTQYF.